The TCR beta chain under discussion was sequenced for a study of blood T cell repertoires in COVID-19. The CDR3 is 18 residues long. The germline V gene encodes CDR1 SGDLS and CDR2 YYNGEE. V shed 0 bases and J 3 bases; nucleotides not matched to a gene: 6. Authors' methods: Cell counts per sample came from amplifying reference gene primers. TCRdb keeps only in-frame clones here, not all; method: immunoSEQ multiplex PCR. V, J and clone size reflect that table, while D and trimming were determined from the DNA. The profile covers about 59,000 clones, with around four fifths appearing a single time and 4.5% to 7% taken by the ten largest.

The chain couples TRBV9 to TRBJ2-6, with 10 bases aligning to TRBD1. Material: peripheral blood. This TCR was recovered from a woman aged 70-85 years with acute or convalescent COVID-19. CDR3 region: CASSVGDRGEVGANVLTF. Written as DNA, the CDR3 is TGTGCCAGCAGCGTAGGGGACAGGGGTGAGGTTGGGGCCAACGTCCTGACTTTC.